This entry lists 31 T cell receptor beta chains sequenced from one sample in a study of chemoradiotherapy in HPV16-positive cancers (dated by TCRdb to the early 2020s). Library preparation was by the immunoSEQ multiplex PCR assay. The immuneACCESS repertoire file appears here via TCRdb, limited to in-frame rearrangements. These files lack a portion of the clones; in checked studies, under half of the deficit traces to unresolved V genes, and the cause of the others is not known. Across this sample there are approximately 35,000 clones, with around three quarters seen only once. The biggest ten clones account for approximately 4.2% of the sample. The specimen comprised blood, sampled from a patient who underwent chemoradiotherapy. All receptors derive from a human donor with HPV-associated anogenital cancer.

The rearrangement uses TRBV9 and TRBJ2-7; 7 bases are a match to TRBD2. Trimming at V came to 4 bases and at J to 2 bases, leaving 9 bases not matched to a gene. CDR3 length equals 15 residues. Germline assignment: CDR1 SGDLS and CDR2 YYNGEE. The CDR3 DNA is TGTGCCAGCAGCACGGGGGGAGGAACTACCTACGAGCAGTACTTC. Protein: CASSTGGGTTYEQYF.

The chain combines TRBV11-2 with TRBJ1-1, with unresolved D. Germline V gene data show CDR1 as SGHAT and CDR2 as FQNNGV. V gave up 3 bases and J gave up 0 bases, with 14 bases separating them. CDR3 size: 16 residues. The CDR3 nucleotides are TGTGCCAGCAGCTTTGGCGGTGGTCCAATGAACACTGAAGCTTTCTTT. Translation gives CASSFGGGPMNTEAFF.

This clone has just one count. The V call is TRBV9, the J call TRBJ1-2; D is uncertain. This CDR3 comprises 13 residues. V lost 7 bases and J 0 bases, leaving 10 bases between the germline ends. Germline V gives CDR1 SGDLS, CDR2 YYNGEE. The CDR3 coding sequence is TGTGCCAGCTTGCGCGGACCTAACTATGGCTACACCTTC. Translating it yields CASLRGPNYGYTF.

This clone was observed a few times. The rearrangement uses TRBV4-1 and TRBJ1-4; D may be TRBD1 (6 bases). The CDR3 has 18 residues. The V end was cut by 0 bases, the J end by 9 bases, with 23 bases between. CDR1 and CDR2 (germline): MGHRA, YSYEKL. The CDR3 protein is CASSQDLTLGGSFKKLFF. CDR3 in DNA: TGCGCCAGCAGCCAAGATCTAACCCTAGGGGGATCCTTTAAAAAACTGTTTTTT.

The chain joins TRBV19 to TRBJ2-5, with D tentatively TRBD1 (6 bases). This CDR3 comprises 16 residues. Per the germline V gene, CDR1 is LNHDA and CDR2 is SQIVND (reference sequence). The ends were cut back, 5 bases at V and 3 bases at J, with 19 bases in the middle. The DNA for the CDR3 is TGTGCCAGTAGTCAACCACAGGGAAACAGAAAAGAGACCCAGTACTTC. Its translation is CASSQPQGNRKETQYF.

The chain carries TRBV28 and TRBJ1-6, with D hard to call. V lost 7 bases, J lost 6 bases, and 13 bases lay in between. Per germline, CDR1 MDHEN and CDR2 SYDVKM. The CDR3 contains 14 residues. CDR3 nucleotide sequence: TGTGCCAGCAAGGGCACTAACATTAATTCACCCCTCCACTTT. Encoded protein: CASKGTNINSPLHF. The whole variable domain, filled in from reference TRBV28 and TRBJ1-6, reads DVKVTQSSRYLVKRTGEKVFLECVQDMDHENMFWYRQDPGLGLRLIYFSYDVKMKEKGDIPEGYSVSREKKERFSLILESASTNQTSMYLCASKGTNINSPLHFGNGTRLTVT.

This clone has just one count. The chain recombines TRBV30 with TRBJ2-5; D uncertain. Germline V CDR1 and CDR2: GTSNPN, SVGIG (reference sequence). The CDR3 covers 13 residues. The V end lost 2 bases, the J end lost 3 bases, and 10 bases lay between the germline ends. CDR3 sequence (DNA): TGTGCCTGGAGTTCCCCGGGTGAAGAGACCCAGTACTTC. Translated: CAWSSPGEETQYF.

V gene TRBV7-2 combines with J gene TRBJ1-5; D unclear. V gave up 3 bases and J gave up 0 bases, with 12 bases separating them. From germline, CDR1 is SGHTA and CDR2 FQGNSA. This CDR3 spans 16 amino acids. The chain's CDR3 is CASSFTGSFSNQPQHF. In DNA, the CDR3 is TGTGCCAGCAGCTTCACTGGGAGTTTTAGCAATCAGCCCCAGCATTTT.

The gene calls are TRBV5-4 and TRBJ1-1; D might be TRBD1 (5 bases). The CDR3 loop spans 11 amino acids. Trimming left V 7 bases short and J 3 bases short, with 7 bases between. Germline lookup yields CDR1 SGHNT and CDR2 YYREEE (reference sequence). CDR3 protein: CASGGYTEAFF. The CDR3, as DNA: TGTGCCAGCGGGGGGTACACTGAAGCTTTCTTT.

The chain recombines TRBV30 with TRBJ2-5; D may be TRBD1 (6 bases). Trimming took off 2 bases at V and 4 bases at J, with 11 bases between the two ends. The CDR3 spans 13 residues. CDR1 is GTSNPN and CDR2 is SVGIG in the germline V gene (reference sequence). Written as DNA, the CDR3 is TGTGCCTGGAGTCAACAGGGAAGAGAGACCCAGTACTTC. As protein: CAWSQQGRETQYF.

This chain connects TRBV6-6 to TRBJ1-1; 10 bases agree with TRBD1. The CDR3 sequence is 14 residues long. J lost 7 bases, V lost 4 bases, and 6 bases had no gene match. Per germline, CDR1 MNHNY and CDR2 SVGAGI (reference sequence). The chain's CDR3 is CASSSGQGRFEAFF. CDR3 nucleotides: TGTGCCAGCAGTTCGGGACAGGGGCGTTTTGAAGCTTTCTTT.

This clone was detected only a few times. The chain is built from TRBV9 and TRBJ2-1, with 9 bases that match TRBD2. Germline values: CDR1 SGDLS, CDR2 YYNGEE. Unmatched junction bases numbered 8, after V lost 0 bases and J lost 7 bases. The CDR3 is 16 amino acids. CDR3 sequence: CASSVVLGGGGNEQFF. The CDR3 DNA reads as TGTGCCAGCAGCGTAGTTCTGGGCGGGGGGGGAAATGAGCAGTTCTTC.

V usage is TRBV6-1 and J usage is TRBJ1-1, with D maybe TRBD1 (6 bases). This CDR3 has 15 amino acids. The V and J ends lost 3 bases and 0 bases respectively, with 11 bases between them. Per germline, CDR1 MNHNS and CDR2 SASEGT. The CDR3 nucleotides read TGTGCCAGCAGTGACAGGGGACGGCTGAACACTGAAGCTTTCTTT. It encodes CASSDRGRLNTEAFF.

The rearrangement joins TRBV18 to TRBJ1-1; maybe TRBD1 (5 bases). CDR1 and CDR2 from the germline V gene are KGHSH and LQKENI. The CDR3 has 14 residues. With 2 bases removed from V and 6 bases from J, the gap between germline ends came to 13 bases. CDR3 sequence reads: CASSPTSDRSEAFF. The CDR3 nucleotides read TGTGCCAGCTCACCAACCTCCGACAGATCTGAAGCTTTCTTT.

This clone was seen more than once but under ten times. The chain is built from TRBV19 and TRBJ1-5, with unresolved D. With 5 bases removed from V and 6 bases from J, the gap between germline ends came to 17 bases. The germline CDR1 and CDR2 sequences are LNHDA and SQIVND (reference sequence). The CDR3 extends over 15 amino acids. This chain's CDR3 is CASSSRLWGGQPQHF. For the CDR3, the DNA is TGTGCCAGTAGTTCCCGCCTGTGGGGAGGTCAGCCCCAGCATTTT.

This chain links TRBV7-9 with TRBJ1-2; 7 bases are shared with TRBD1. Germline-derived CDR1 and CDR2 are SEHNR and FQNEAQ (reference sequence). The CDR3 contains 14 residues. V gave up 6 bases and J gave up 4 bases; unmatched junction bases: 8. DNA of the CDR3: TGTGCCAGCAGGTCACAGGGGAGTTTCTATGGCTACACCTTC. It codes for CASRSQGSFYGYTF.

The sample holds a few counts of this clone. V gene TRBV25-1 combines with J gene TRBJ2-7, with D maybe TRBD2 (7 bases). Germline-derived CDR1 and CDR2 are MGHDK and SYGVNS. V was cut by 8 bases and J by 0 bases, with 8 bases left in between. CDR3 length: 12 residues. CDR3 loop: CASRGASYEQYF. DNA of the CDR3: TGTGCCAGCCGGGGGGCCTCCTACGAGCAGTACTTC.

The J gene is TRBJ1-4, the V gene TRBV6-5; TRBD1 is a possible D gene (5 bases). Per germline, CDR1 MNHEY and CDR2 SVGAGI. V was clipped by 8 bases and J by 10 bases, with 14 bases between them. This CDR3 comprises 12 residues. CDR3 sequence (DNA): TGTGCCAGCGGGGGGGTGGAAGGAAAACTGTTTTTT. It encodes CASGGVEGKLFF.

CDR3 amino acids: CASSLAETGGPQETQYF. Here the CDR3 DNA reads TGTGCCAGCAGCTTAGCGGAAACGGGGGGACCCCAAGAGACCCAGTACTTC. This sequence joins TRBV7-2 and TRBJ2-5, with TRBD2 identical over 7 bases. V lost 0 bases and J lost 1; bases outside the gene matches: 8. Per the germline V gene, CDR1 is SGHTA and CDR2 is FQGNSA. The CDR3 is made up of 17 amino acids.

The chain recombines TRBV6-1 with TRBJ1-5; perhaps TRBD1 as D (6 bases). CDR3 size: 12 residues. Looked up from germline, CDR1 is MNHNS and CDR2 is SASEGT. V lost 3 bases, J lost 12 bases, and 12 bases lay in between. The CDR3 loop is CASSEGRGDQHF. CDR3 coding DNA: TGTGCCAGCAGTGAGGGCAGGGGTGACCAGCATTTT.

The V call is TRBV6-6, the J call TRBJ1-1; D gene unclear. Germline V lookup: CDR1 MNHNY, CDR2 SVGAGI (reference sequence). The length of the CDR3 is 13 residues. Trimming took 6 bases from V and 1 from J, leaving 9 bases between them. CDR3 nucleotides: TGTGCCAGCAGCCCCCCGGAGAACACTGAAGCTTTCTTT. Protein: CASSPPENTEAFF.

The sample holds one count of this clone. The chain has TRBV25-1 and TRBJ1-2; 8 bases are a match to TRBD1. The V and J ends lost 4 bases and 4 bases, in that order; junction bases with no gene match: 5. This CDR3 has 14 amino acids. CDR1 and CDR2 from the germline V gene are MGHDK and SYGVNS. This CDR3 reads CASSAGQGLYGYTF. The CDR3 DNA reads TGTGCCAGCAGTGCAGGACAGGGCCTCTATGGCTACACCTTC.

This clone was recorded a few times. The chain joins TRBV4-2 to TRBJ1-2; a possible D gene is TRBD1 (5 bases). The CDR3 length is 15 residues. CDR1 and CDR2 from the germline V gene are LGHNA and YNFKEQ. V lost 0 bases to trimming and J lost 1 base, with 9 bases between them. The CDR3 here is CASSQEDQGNYGYTF. The CDR3 nucleotides read TGTGCCAGCAGCCAAGAAGATCAGGGTAACTATGGCTACACCTTC.

V and J are TRBV6-5 and TRBJ1-4, with 9 bases matching TRBD1. The CDR3 has 15 amino acids. Per the germline V gene, CDR1 is MNHEY and CDR2 is SVGAGI. After removal of 6 bases from V and 4 bases from J, the junction contained 6 bases not matched to a gene. CDR3 nucleotide sequence: TGTGCCAGCAGGACCGGACAGGGGCATAATGAAAAACTGTTTTTT. Translating gives CASRTGQGHNEKLFF.

This clone was detected only once. V is TRBV19 and J is TRBJ1-5; 7 positions agree with TRBD1. V shed 6 bases and J 0 bases; nucleotides not matched to a gene: 5. Germline lookup yields CDR1 LNHDA and CDR2 SQIVND (reference sequence). The CDR3 consists of 15 residues. The CDR3, as DNA: TGTGCCAGTAGGAGACAGGGTTATAGCAATCAGCCCCAGCATTTT. Protein: CASRRQGYSNQPQHF.

The V gene is TRBV19, the J gene TRBJ1-2; D not resolved. V shed 7 bases and J shed 2 bases, with 8 bases lying between them. CDR1 LNHDA and CDR2 SQIVND come from the germline V gene (reference sequence). CDR3 length: 12 amino acids. CDR3 nucleotides: TGTGCCAGTACAGGCCCAAACTATGGCTACACCTTC. Encoded protein: CASTGPNYGYTF.

The CDR3 region is CASSQAGLSYTF. CDR3 bases: TGCGCCAGCAGCCAAGCAGGGTTGAGCTACACCTTC. This chain joins TRBV4-1 and TRBJ1-2; D possibly corresponds to TRBD1 (5 bases). This CDR3 is built from 12 residues. CDR1 is MGHRA and CDR2 is YSYEKL in the germline V gene. V was cut by 1 base and J by 9 bases, with 9 bases left in between.

This sequence joins TRBV7-2 and TRBJ2-7; 7 bases agree with TRBD2. Germline CDR1 SGHTA, CDR2 FQGNSA. V lost 0 bases, J lost 3 bases, and 2 bases stayed unmatched. CDR3 size: 14 residues. This CDR3 reads CASSLARENYEQYF. Written as DNA, the CDR3 is TGTGCCAGCAGCTTAGCGCGGGAGAACTACGAGCAGTACTTC. Full variable domain (rest looked up from reference TRBV7-2 and TRBJ2-7): GAGVSQSPSNKVTEKGKDVELRCDPISGHTALYWYRQSLGQGLEFLIYFQGNSAPDKSGLPSDRFSAERTGGSVSTLTIQRTQQEDSAVYLCASSLARENYEQYFGPGTRLTVT.

The rearrangement links TRBV11-2 to TRBJ2-7, with D unresolved. The length of the CDR3 is 11 residues. Germline assignment: CDR1 SGHAT and CDR2 FQNNGV. V was shortened by 1 base and J by 5 bases, with 3 bases between the two germline ends. The CDR3 DNA reads TGTGCCAGCAGCTTAGGGGACGAGCAGTACTTC. Translation: CASSLGDEQYF.

The chain carries TRBV29-1 and TRBJ1-1; D uncertain. This CDR3 is built from 12 residues. Per the germline V gene, CDR1 is SQVTM and CDR2 is ANQGSEA. Trimming removed 2 bases at V and 2 bases at J, with 6 bases between. For the CDR3, the DNA is TGCAGCGTTGAACGAGATAACACTGAAGCTTTCTTT. Encoded protein: CSVERDNTEAFF.

The chain employs TRBV7-9 and TRBJ2-7; 9 bases are shared with TRBD1. CDR1 is SEHNR, CDR2 FQNEAQ, per germline (reference sequence). V lost 8 bases, J lost 5 bases, and 10 bases stayed unmatched. This CDR3 is 14 amino acids long. Here the CDR3 reads CASAPIGQGNEQYF. The CDR3 DNA reads TGTGCCAGCGCCCCCATCGGACAGGGGAACGAGCAGTACTTC. The whole variable domain, remainder taken from reference TRBV7-9 and TRBJ2-7, is DTGVSQNPRHKITKRGQNVTFRCDPISEHNRLYWYRQTLGQGPEFLTYFQNEAQLEKSRLLSDRFSAERPKGSFSTLEIQRTEQGDSAMYLCASAPIGQGNEQYFGPGTRLTVT.